These 27 T cell receptor beta chains share one sample of origin, sequenced in a study of blood T cell repertoires in COVID-19 (dated by TCRdb to about 2020). The method behind the library was the immunoSEQ multiplex PCR assay. TCRdb holds this immuneACCESS table with in-frame rearrangements only. Some clones are missing; in checked studies, unresolved V genes explain under half, and the rest has no known cause. Here the sample has approximately 220,000 clones; around 83% occur a single time. 2.9% of the sample goes to the ten largest clones. Sequenced sample: peripheral blood. All receptors come from a man in his fifties or sixties who had recovered from COVID-19.

The rearrangement joins TRBV10-1 to TRBJ1-4; possibly TRBD1 for D (5 bases). CDR1 and CDR2 (germline): WNHNN, SYGVQD (reference sequence). With 5 bases removed from V and 7 bases from J, the gap between germline ends came to 14 bases. The CDR3 has 14 amino acids. CDR3 sequence (DNA): TGCGCCAGCAGTCCGAGCGGGGGAGGTGAAAAACTGTTTTTT. It specifies CASSPSGGGEKLFF.

The rearrangement joins TRBV7-9 to TRBJ2-6; 10 nucleotides match TRBD1. Germline V gene sequence: CDR1 SEHNR, CDR2 FQNEAQ (reference sequence). With 5 bases clipped from V and 0 bases from J, the junction kept 4 bases outside the gene matches. This CDR3 spans 17 amino acids. DNA of the CDR3: TGTGCCAGCAGCATCGGGACAGGGGACTCTGGGGCCAACGTCCTGACTTTC. Translated, it gives CASSIGTGDSGANVLTF. Based on the CDR3 plus reference TRBV7-9 and TRBJ2-6, the full variable domain is DTGVSQNPRHKITKRGQNVTFRCDPISEHNRLYWYRQTLGQGPEFLTYFQNEAQLEKSRLLSDRFSAERPKGSFSTLEIQRTEQGDSAMYLCASSIGTGDSGANVLTFGAGSRLTVL.

The chain has TRBV27 and TRBJ2-1; TRBD2 aligns across 9 bases. After removal of 2 bases from V and 8 bases from J, the junction contained 7 bases not matched to a gene. The CDR3 is made up of 15 amino acids. CDR1 is MNHEY, CDR2 SMNVEV, per germline (reference sequence). CDR3 coding DNA: TGTGCCAGCAGTTTACGGGCGGGAGGGCCCCATGAGCAGTTCTTC. It specifies CASSLRAGGPHEQFF.

The chain uses TRBV3-1 (or the pseudogene TRBV3-2) and TRBJ2-1; TRBD2 matches 10 bases. This CDR3 is built from 15 residues. Germline V lookup: CDR1 LGHDT, CDR2 YNNKEL (reference sequence). The J segment lost 3 bases and the V segment lost 5 bases, leaving 4 bases of the junction unmatched. CDR3 DNA sequence: TGTGCCAGCAGCTCCCTAGCGGGAGACTACAATGAGCAGTTCTTC. This gives the protein CASSSLAGDYNEQFF.

The chain employs TRBV21-1 and TRBJ2-1; TRBD2 is the table's D call and was not checked against the DNA. TRBV21-1 is reported as a pseudogene. The CDR3 length is 17 residues. The CDR3 loop reads CASSKKGTAGAYNEQFF. CDR3 coding DNA: TGTGCCAGCAGCAAAAAGGGGACAGCGGGAGCCTACAATGAGCAGTTCTTC.

This chain connects TRBV9 to TRBJ2-1; D is undetermined. Trimming removed 3 bases at V and 7 bases at J, with 14 bases between. Germline V gene lookup returns CDR1 SGDLS and CDR2 YYNGEE. The CDR3 is 14 amino acids. CDR3 nucleotide sequence: TGTGCCAGCAGCGAGGCCCGCAGCAGGAATGAGCAGTTCTTC. This sequence encodes CASSEARSRNEQFF.

This clone was counted only a few times. This chain uses TRBV28 with TRBJ2-1, with 14 positions matching TRBD2. J gave up 10 bases and V 4 bases, and 6 bases lay outside the gene matches. Germline V CDR1 and CDR2: MDHEN, SYDVKM. This CDR3 has 15 residues. CDR3 DNA sequence: TGTGCCAGCAGTTCGACTAGCGGGAGGGCCCAGGAGCAGTTCTTC. Translating gives CASSSTSGRAQEQFF. Combining the CDR3 with reference TRBV28 and TRBJ2-1 gives the whole variable domain DVKVTQSSRYLVKRTGEKVFLECVQDMDHENMFWYRQDPGLGLRLIYFSYDVKMKEKGDIPEGYSVSREKKERFSLILESASTNQTSMYLCASSSTSGRAQEQFFGPGTRLTVL.

In its sample, this clone was seen many times. This chain connects TRBV30 to TRBJ1-6; 10 nucleotides agree with TRBD1. After removal of 1 base from V and 7 bases from J, the junction contained 4 bases not matched to a gene. The CDR3 has 15 residues. The germline V gene encodes CDR1 GTSNPN and CDR2 SVGIG (reference sequence). CDR3 region: CAWSGQDRGNSPLHF. Written as DNA, the CDR3 is TGTGCCTGGAGTGGACAGGACAGGGGGAATTCACCCCTCCACTTT.

This chain joins TRBV11-2 and TRBJ1-1; perhaps TRBD1 as D (5 bases). V was shortened by 5 bases and J by 4 bases, with 11 bases between the two germline ends. The CDR3 has 13 residues. From germline, CDR1 is SGHAT and CDR2 FQNNGV. CDR3 sequence reads: CASSRRVSTEAFF. CDR3 nucleotides: TGTGCCAGCAGCCGCAGGGTGAGCACTGAAGCTTTCTTT.

The chain joins TRBV28 to TRBJ2-6; D gene uncertain. V lost 8 bases and J 4 bases, leaving 15 bases between the germline ends. Germline CDR1 reads MDHEN; CDR2 reads SYDVKM. This CDR3 spans 15 amino acids. CDR3 bases: TGTGCCAGCGGAGACTCTTACCGGGGGGCCAACGTCCTGACTTTC. It is translated as CASGDSYRGANVLTF.

V usage is TRBV28 and J usage is TRBJ2-3; TRBD2 is a possible D gene (5 bases). Looked up from germline, CDR1 is MDHEN and CDR2 is SYDVKM. The CDR3 is 16 residues long. With 5 bases removed from V and 2 bases from J, the gap between germline ends came to 17 bases. CDR3 bases: TGTGCCAGCAGTCAACCGCCCGGGATCTACACAGATACGCAGTATTTT. Translated, it gives CASSQPPGIYTDTQYF. The whole variable domain, filled in from reference TRBV28 and TRBJ2-3, reads DVKVTQSSRYLVKRTGEKVFLECVQDMDHENMFWYRQDPGLGLRLIYFSYDVKMKEKGDIPEGYSVSREKKERFSLILESASTNQTSMYLCASSQPPGIYTDTQYFGPGTRLTVL.

V gene TRBV15 combines with J gene TRBJ2-3; D unclear. Trimming cost V 0 bases and J 2 bases, with 9 bases left between them. Germline-derived CDR1 and CDR2 are LNHNV and YYDKDF (reference sequence). This CDR3 comprises 15 residues. CDR3 coding DNA: TGTGCCACCAGCAGAGATCCGCAGATCACAGATACGCAGTATTTT. Translated, it gives CATSRDPQITDTQYF.

In the case of this clone: Different DNA sequences within this sample yield the same CDR3. The V and J genes are TRBV7-9 and TRBJ2-6; D not certain. Germline V gene lookup returns CDR1 SEHNR and CDR2 FQNEAQ (reference sequence). CDR3 size: 14 residues. Trimming cost V 5 bases and J 0 bases, with 5 bases left between them. The CDR3 nucleotides read TGTGCCAGCAGCCGGAGCTCTGGGGCCAACGTCCTGACTTTC. It encodes CASSRSSGANVLTF.

This chain joins TRBV5-4 and TRBJ2-1; 7 bases map to TRBD2. CDR1 is SGHNT, CDR2 YYREEE, per germline (reference sequence). The CDR3 extends over 15 amino acids. The J segment lost 4 bases and the V segment lost 4 bases, leaving 8 bases of the junction unmatched. CDR3 protein: CASSPGLTAYNEQFF. The CDR3 coding sequence is TGTGCCAGCAGCCCGGGACTAACAGCATACAATGAGCAGTTCTTC.

The gene calls are TRBV7-8 and TRBJ1-5; D remains ambiguous. The CDR3 runs 16 residues. Between the trimmed V and J ends, which lost 5 bases and 2 bases, there was a span of 16 bases. Germline V gene sequence: CDR1 SGHVS, CDR2 FQNEAQ. The CDR3 reads CASSPQYKEGNQPQHF. CDR3 nucleotides: TGTGCCAGCAGCCCCCAATATAAGGAGGGCAATCAGCCCCAGCATTTT.

The chain carries TRBV27 and TRBJ2-3, with 7 bases aligning to TRBD2. The CDR3 covers 17 residues. The J segment lost 4 bases and the V segment lost 0 bases, leaving 10 bases of the junction unmatched. Germline CDR1 MNHEY, CDR2 SMNVEV (reference sequence). The CDR3 DNA is TGTGCCAGCAGTTTATCGATCCTAGCGGTGGATGCAGATACGCAGTATTTT. This encodes CASSLSILAVDADTQYF.

The chain combines TRBV4-1 with TRBJ2-4, with TRBD2 identical over 7 bases. The V and J ends lost 2 bases and 0 bases, in that order; junction bases with no gene match: 10. Germline V CDR1 and CDR2: MGHRA, YSYEKL. The CDR3 sequence is 18 residues long. This chain's CDR3 is CASSQPPSGSLAKNIQYF. The CDR3 region has the DNA TGCGCCAGCAGCCAACCTCCTAGCGGAAGTCTAGCCAAAAACATTCAGTACTTC.

The chain employs TRBV5-1 and TRBJ2-1; D remains unclear. The germline V gene encodes CDR1 SGHRS and CDR2 YFSETQ. V dropped 1 base and J dropped 0 bases, with 11 bases sitting between them. The length of the CDR3 is 16 residues. CDR3 in amino acids: CASSLPRLSSYNEQFF. The CDR3 DNA reads as TGCGCCAGCAGCTTGCCGCGGCTGAGCTCCTACAATGAGCAGTTCTTC.

This clone was seen just once. The chain uses TRBV12-3 or TRBV12-4 and TRBJ1-1, with no clear D. This CDR3 spans 12 amino acids. Trimming left V 6 bases short and J 1 base short, with 6 bases between. The CDR3 reads CASRVQNTEAFF. The DNA of the CDR3 is TGTGCCAGCAGAGTACAGAACACTGAAGCTTTCTTT.

The rearrangement links TRBV28 to TRBJ1-5; D remains unclear. Trimming pared 2 bases from V and 0 bases from J, leaving 8 bases between. This CDR3 is built from 15 residues. In germline, CDR1 is MDHEN, CDR2 SYDVKM. CDR3 residues: CASSLAFLSNQPQHF. CDR3 DNA sequence: TGTGCCAGCAGTTTAGCGTTCCTTAGCAATCAGCCCCAGCATTTT.

This CDR3 is CASSLNRGVPNEQFF. In nucleotides, the CDR3 is TGTGCCAGCAGCTTAAACAGGGGGGTTCCCAATGAGCAGTTCTTC. The gene calls are TRBV5-8 and TRBJ2-1; 8 nucleotides line up with TRBD1. Germline loops: CDR1 SGHTS, CDR2 YDEGEE. Trimming at V came to 2 bases and at J to 6 bases, leaving 7 bases not matched to a gene. The length of the CDR3 is 15 residues.

The J gene is TRBJ1-1, the V gene TRBV5-1; tentative D call: TRBD1 (5 bases). CDR1 and CDR2 (germline): SGHRS, YFSETQ. Trimming removed 4 bases at V and 0 bases at J, with 13 bases between. The CDR3 totals 15 residues. The CDR3 spells CASSAGRWMNTEAFF. The CDR3 nucleotides read TGCGCCAGCAGCGCGGGGCGGTGGATGAACACTGAAGCTTTCTTT. Using reference TRBV5-1 and TRBJ1-1 for the parts outside the CDR3, the full variable domain is KAGVTQTPRYLIKTRGQQVTLSCSPISGHRSVSWYQQTPGQGLQFLFEYFSETQRNKGNFPGRFSGRQFSNSRSEMNVSTLELGDSALYLCASSAGRWMNTEAFFGQGTRLTVV.

The gene calls are TRBV15 and TRBJ2-7, with a tentative D call TRBD1 (6 bases). V shed 8 bases and J shed 1 base, with 9 bases lying between them. In germline, CDR1 is LNHNV, CDR2 YYDKDF (reference sequence). The CDR3 sequence is 12 residues long. The CDR3 DNA is TGTGCCACCGGACAGAGATCCTACGAGCAGTACTTC. It is translated as CATGQRSYEQYF.

The chain has TRBV28 and TRBJ1-3, with 10 bases identical to TRBD1. The J segment lost 0 bases and the V segment lost 2 bases, leaving 7 bases of the junction unmatched. Germline V lookup: CDR1 MDHEN, CDR2 SYDVKM. There are 18 residues in the CDR3. CDR3 sequence: CASSLGTGASYSGNTIYF. The CDR3 region has the DNA TGTGCCAGCAGTTTAGGGACAGGGGCCTCTTACTCTGGAAACACCATATATTTT.

J is TRBJ1-5 and V is TRBV27; 8 positions agree with TRBD1. Looked up from germline, CDR1 is MNHEY and CDR2 is SMNVEV (reference sequence). The trim removed 0 bases at V and 12 bases at J, leaving 4 bases unmatched. CDR3 length: 13 residues. The CDR3 DNA follows: TGTGCCAGCAGTTTATCTCAGGGGGCGGGCCAGCATTTT. Its protein is CASSLSQGAGQHF.

The chain carries TRBV29-1 and TRBJ2-5; D is unclear. Germline CDR1 is SQVTM and CDR2 is ANQGSEA. The CDR3 loop spans 19 amino acids. V lost 0 bases and J lost 4, with 27 bases in between. The CDR3 loop is CSVEDRGQTYPSSPETQYF. Written as DNA, the CDR3 is TGCAGCGTTGAAGATCGTGGGCAGACATATCCAAGCTCCCCAGAGACCCAGTACTTC.

This chain connects TRBV30 to TRBJ1-1; D is unclear. The CDR3 is 11 residues long. The germline V gene encodes CDR1 GTSNPN and CDR2 SVGIG (reference sequence). V lost 5 bases to trimming and J lost 4 bases, with 8 bases between them. The CDR3 protein is CAWGFSTEAFF. In DNA form, the CDR3 reads TGTGCCTGGGGGTTCAGCACTGAAGCTTTCTTT.